These T cell receptor beta chains were read from a single sample in a study of blood T cell repertoires in COVID-19. TCRdb keeps only in-frame clones here, not all; method: immunoSEQ multiplex PCR. The sample lists 130,000 or so clones, around four fifths occurring once. The sequenced sample consisted of PBMCs or T cells enriched from blood (not recorded which). These receptors were collected from a man in his thirties or forties who had recovered from COVID-19. Both conserved end residues are trimmed from each CDR3. Each record gives: V gene, CDR3 protein.

TRBV7-9,ASSQEVSPLH
TRBV6-5,ASSYVKRSYNEQF
TRBV7-8,ASSSFDPGQKNSPLH
TRBV9,ASSVGTLTSAVGGGTDTQY
TRBV29-1,SVAMLAKNIQY
TRBV9,ASSVGSGGTDTQY
TRBV14,ASSQNIGQTYNSPLH
TRBV7-9,ASSLVFSGGHSGNTIY
TRBV5-1,ASSSLGQVQETQY
TRBV27,ASRLGQAYPSYNEQF
TRBV28,ASSAITGTGGEQY
TRBV28,ASSLPISRTGTNEKLF
TRBV7-9,ASSQGQGEGEAF
TRBV19,ASSFGTVYGYT
TRBV5-1,ASSPTSGVIGELF
TRBV5-4,ASSLSAGGHNEQF
TRBV28,ASSSDRSLPQH
TRBV18,ASSPSAGASNEQY
TRBV9,ASSLTSGGYTDTQY
TRBV28,ATLTSGSTHEQY
TRBV2,ASSERGFYNEQF
TRBV18,ASSPDTGTSSYNEQF
TRBV12-3/TRBV12-4,ASSLTRTDTQY